The clone carrying this T cell receptor beta chain was counted between two and nine times. As yet, its antigen is unknown. The data stem from a study of spatial heterogeneity in lung cancer. Study details: PBMC samples from follow-up, where available, were sequenced a median of approximately 24 months after resection. The study observed each unique TCR and UMI combination more than ten times on average in raw reads.

Study-wide results and caveats: More often at tumor resection than at routine follow-up, ubiquitous expanded tumor TCRs were detected in the blood.

Time point meaning: blood at routine non-recurrence follow-up after resection. Whole RNA obtained from tumor, nontumor lung or frozen PBMC underwent sequencing without sorting. TCRdb redid the calling of the 5' RACE reads with MiXCR, one entry per CDR3 protein. The table shows some 10,000 distinct CDR3 sequences, with under 25% occurring only once. This sequence originates from a male donor with early-stage non-small cell lung cancer. The sample in question was PBMCs, obtained at follow-up.

CDR3 DNA sequence: TGTGCCAGCAGCCCCCTCATCACGCGGGATGATGAGCAGTTCTTC. Amino acids: CASSPLITRDDEQFF. V is TRBV3-1 and J is TRBJ2-1; D is possibly TRBD2 (6 bases). CDR3 length: 15 residues. The ends were cut back, 4 bases at V and 8 bases at J, with 18 bases in the middle. Germline CDR1 and CDR2: LGHDT and YNNKEL (reference sequence).